These 6 T cell receptor beta chains share one sample of origin, sequenced in a study of blood T cell repertoires in COVID-19. This table comes from immunoSEQ multiplex PCR, and its TCRdb copy is limited to in-frame clones, with some not included. This sample has some 180,000 clones, with more than 80% found just once. Sequencing was carried out using peripheral blood. These TCRs come from a middle-aged man with acute or convalescent COVID-19.

V is TRBV10-3 and J is TRBJ2-7, with 9 bases aligning to TRBD1. J gave up 6 bases and V 3 bases, and 9 bases lay outside the gene matches. In germline, CDR1 is ENHRY, CDR2 SYGVKD. The CDR3 spans 15 residues. The CDR3 DNA reads TGTGCCATCAGTGATCGCCGGACAGGGGAGGGCGAGCAGTACTTC. This gives the protein CAISDRRTGEGEQYF.

The chain's CDR3 is CASSPLGRDSPLHF. CDR3 sequence (DNA): TGTGCCAGCTCACCATTGGGGCGTGATTCACCCCTCCACTTT. This sequence joins TRBV18 and TRBJ1-6; TRBD1 is a possible D gene (5 bases). Germline V gives CDR1 KGHSH, CDR2 LQKENI. Trimming stripped 2 bases from V and 8 bases from J, with 10 bases between. There are 14 residues in the CDR3. Combining the CDR3 with reference TRBV18 and TRBJ1-6 gives the whole variable domain NAGVMQNPRHLVRRRGQEARLRCSPMKGHSHVYWYRQLPEEGLKFMVYLQKENIIDESGMPKERFSAEFPKEGPSILRIQQVVRGDSAAYFCASSPLGRDSPLHFGNGTRLTVT.

The rearrangement uses TRBV27 and TRBJ2-1, with 8 bases identical to TRBD2. V gave up 6 bases and J gave up 3 bases; unmatched junction bases: 7. CDR3 length: 15 amino acids. Germline lookup yields CDR1 MNHEY and CDR2 SMNVEV (reference sequence). The CDR3 DNA is TGTGCCAGCAGACCTCAGGCGGGGGGCTACAATGAGCAGTTCTTC. Residues: CASRPQAGGYNEQFF.

The chain is built from TRBV29-1 and TRBJ1-5; tentatively, D is TRBD1 (5 bases). Germline loops: CDR1 SQVTM, CDR2 ANQGSEA. Trimming cost V 4 bases and J 0 bases, with 10 bases left between them. CDR3 length equals 14 residues. The CDR3 nucleotides are TGCAGCGTTGGGGGCGAGAATAGCAATCAGCCCCAGCATTTT. Translation: CSVGGENSNQPQHF.

In this sample, this clone turned up a few times. V gene TRBV5-1 combines with J gene TRBJ1-1; 10 positions agree with TRBD1. Germline lookup yields CDR1 SGHRS and CDR2 YFSETQ. The trim removed 1 base at V and 6 bases at J, leaving 6 bases unmatched. The CDR3 spans 15 residues. The CDR3 sequence is CASSLSRQGASEAFF. In DNA, the CDR3 is TGCGCCAGCAGCTTGTCGAGACAGGGGGCTTCTGAAGCTTTCTTT.

The gene calls are TRBV29-1 and TRBJ2-7; TRBD2 matches 11 bases. V lost 4 bases to trimming and J lost 4 bases; unmatched junction nucleotides: 12. Germline assignment: CDR1 SQVTM and CDR2 ANQGSEA. This CDR3 region has 16 residues. This CDR3 is CSVAGTSGKRVYEQYF. For the CDR3, the DNA is TGCAGCGTTGCCGGGACTAGCGGTAAAAGGGTTTACGAGCAGTACTTC.